This TCR beta chain was observed in a study of T cell responses to AZD1222 COVID-19 vaccine (dated by TCRdb to about 2021). Some background on the complete study: A total of approximately 240 trial participants underwent TCR sequencing, of whom approximately 210 received two doses of AZD1222 and some 25 received two doses of the MenACWY control vaccine. Trial participants were enrolled by age into subgroups of 18-55, 56-69 and 70-plus years, and roughly 150, 30 and 60 TCR-sequenced participants, respectively, were included in these subgroups.

According to the study, the label for this sample's time point signals: about 28 days (+/-7) after the second vaccine dose. Because spike-specific TCR depth and breadth did not differ between the two schedules, AZD1222 recipients who got a second dose at roughly 4 weeks were pooled with those who got a second dose at roughly 12 weeks. Vaccinee samples came from UK trials COV001 and COV002, including a single-blind randomized controlled phase 2/3 trial of AZD1222 (ChAdOx1 nCoV-19) in healthy adults. Trial participant PBMC samples were collected at day 0 and day 28 after the second dose for TCRbeta chain sequencing. Taken from the germline V gene, the CDR1 and CDR2 loops are MDHEN and SYDVKM. Trimming takes 1 base from V and 3 bases from J, and the germline ends sit 14 bases apart. The CDR3 goes from the cysteine to the phenylalanine over 16 residues. The read is trimmed to its CDR3 DNA, 48 bases read in frame from base 1.

Overall results and qualifications from the work: Conclusions about previously exposed vaccinees are limited, since just six AZD1222 recipients were seropositive for SARS-CoV-2 at baseline. Most participants were white British and females outnumbered males, and the authors suggested that clonal diversity may have been underestimated. After two AZD1222 doses, spike-specific TCR breadth and depth were significantly higher than at day 0 and than in MenACWY recipients. The 56-69-year group was small, and its depth increase did not reach significance, likely because of low power. Because no day 14 peak-response samples were available, repertoires were characterized only after the peak T cell response. Nearly half of unique spike-specific TCRs reportedly recognized epitopes outside regions mutated in the B.1.351 and B.1.1.7 variants. The whole spike protein was spanned by vaccine-associated CD4 TCRs, and dominant responses were seen in regions 160-218 and 743-854.

Comment on this clone: Its recognized antigen is unknown. No much larger clonotype is one base removed from it; base qualities were not supplied.

The CDR3 regions of human TCRbeta chains were subjected to immunosequencing. Processing in the source paper ran as follows. Repertoire TCRs were checked for matches against a reference library of SARS-CoV-2-specific TCRs that had been generated using the MIRA antigen-specificity platform. Breadth meant the fraction of unique TCRs that were SARS-CoV-2-associated, whereas depth meant the fraction of total T cells that were SARS-CoV-2-associated. Using the MIRA data, each spike-specific TCR was mapped to the spike region that the TCR reacts to and placed in a CD4 or CD8 class. Log10-transformed breadth and depth values were compared by one-way ANOVA with Sidak's multiple comparisons tests. TCRdb took over this immuneACCESS table, retaining in-frame rearrangements with V and J assigned. Such tables are incomplete; in checked studies, under half of the missing clones stem from an unresolved V gene, and the remainder is unexplained. That table gives V, J and clone size, and the DNA gave D and trimming. The sample includes around 80,000 clones, with roughly 85% observed a single time. Of the sample, under 11% falls within the top ten clones.

The rearranged chain carries TRBV28 and TRBJ2-3, and perhaps TRBD1 as D gene, on 5 matching bases. The sample consisted of peripheral blood, taken 28 days after the second AZD1222 dose. This TCR was recovered from an adult who received the AZD1222 COVID-19 vaccine. The CDR3 sequence is CASSLYRGMGTDTQYF. The nucleotide sequence reads TGTGCCAGCAGTTTATATAGGGGTATGGGGACAGATACGCAGTATTTT.